One sample yielded the 23 T cell receptor beta chains listed below, sequenced in a study of cytomegalovirus exposure and HLA in healthy donors. TCRdb's table, derived via immunoSEQ multiplex PCR, lists solely in-frame clones and lacks some. The table shows 80,000 or so clones, with roughly 96% occurring only once. The specimen was PBMCs. The receptor set was obtained from a woman between 18 and 29 years old in good health and CMV-seronegative.

The J gene is TRBJ1-2, the V gene TRBV1; whether TRBD1, the table's D call, matches the DNA was not checked. TRBV1 is marked as a pseudogene. The CDR3 runs 14 residues. In DNA form, the CDR3 reads TGCACCAGCAGCCAAGTACCAGGGATAGGGGGCTACACCTTC. Its protein is CTSSQVPGIGGYTF.

The chain uses TRBV6-7 and TRBJ1-3; D gene uncertain. TRBV6-7 is classed as an ORF, of uncertain function. The CDR3 runs 15 residues. The ends were cut back, 7 bases at V and 0 bases at J, with 13 bases in the middle. The CDR3 is CASIGVWSSGNTIYF. The CDR3 DNA reads as TGTGCCAGCATCGGGGTTTGGAGCTCTGGAAACACCATATATTTT.

The gene calls are TRBV30 and TRBJ1-5; TRBD1 aligns across 7 bases. The J segment lost 1 base and the V segment lost 2 bases, leaving 5 bases of the junction unmatched. The CDR3 runs 15 residues. Germline CDR1 is GTSNPN and CDR2 is SVGIG (reference sequence). CDR3 residues: CAWSTRQGSNQPQHF. In DNA, the CDR3 is TGTGCCTGGAGTACACGACAGGGAAGCAATCAGCCCCAGCATTTT.

The genes are TRBV28 and TRBJ2-2, with TRBD2 matching 9 bases. CDR3 length: 15 amino acids. J was trimmed by 4 bases and V by 6 bases; bases with no gene match: 6. The V gene's germline CDR1 is MDHEN and CDR2 SYDVKM. The CDR3 DNA follows: TGTGCCAGCAGCCCCCTAGCGGGGATCACCGGGGAGCTGTTTTTT. Translation gives CASSPLAGITGELFF. Full variable domain (outside the CDR3, taken from reference TRBV28 and TRBJ2-2): DVKVTQSSRYLVKRTGEKVFLECVQDMDHENMFWYRQDPGLGLRLIYFSYDVKMKEKGDIPEGYSVSREKKERFSLILESASTNQTSMYLCASSPLAGITGELFFGEGSRLTVL.

The gene calls are TRBV4-1 and TRBJ2-1; possibly TRBD2 for D (5 bases). The CDR3 covers 14 residues. CDR1 and CDR2 (germline): MGHRA, YSYEKL. The V end lost 6 bases, the J end lost 0 bases, and 9 bases lay between the germline ends. DNA for the CDR3: TGCGCCAGCAGTTCTAGCAGCTCCTACAATGAGCAGTTCTTC. Translation gives CASSSSSSYNEQFF.

The J gene is TRBJ1-1, the V gene TRBV6-6; no definite D call. This CDR3 has 12 amino acids. Germline CDR1 reads MNHNY; CDR2 reads SVGAGI (reference sequence). Trimming took 1 base from V and 9 from J, leaving 9 bases between them. This CDR3 is CASSYWERKAFF. CDR3 nucleotides: TGTGCCAGCAGTTACTGGGAGAGAAAAGCTTTCTTT.

This clone has a single count. This chain joins TRBV19 and TRBJ1-4; 7 bases align to TRBD1. V dropped 5 bases and J dropped 7; count of bases not matched to a gene: 10. This CDR3 region has 15 residues. In germline, CDR1 is LNHDA, CDR2 SQIVND (reference sequence). This CDR3 reads CASSSQQGWVEKLFF. The CDR3 DNA reads TGTGCCAGTAGTTCTCAACAGGGGTGGGTTGAAAAACTGTTTTTT.

The chain has TRBV27 and TRBJ2-1; possible D gene TRBD2, 6 bases. The length of the CDR3 is 13 residues. Trimming stripped 5 bases from V and 4 bases from J, with 9 bases between. Germline loops: CDR1 MNHEY, CDR2 SMNVEV (reference sequence). The CDR3 region is CASSGTRYNEQFF. In DNA form, the CDR3 reads TGTGCCAGCAGTGGGACTCGTTACAATGAGCAGTTCTTC.

This chain connects TRBV7-6 to TRBJ2-1, with unresolved D. Trimming stripped 0 bases from V and 4 bases from J, with 4 bases between. The CDR3 length is 13 residues. Germline CDR1 reads SGHVS; CDR2 reads FNYEAQ. The CDR3 loop is CASSLAVYNEQFF. For the CDR3, the DNA is TGTGCCAGCAGCTTAGCTGTATACAATGAGCAGTTCTTC.

The V gene is TRBV10-1, the J gene TRBJ2-1; 7 nucleotides line up with TRBD1. CDR3 size: 16 residues. With 2 bases clipped from V and 6 bases from J, the junction kept 10 bases outside the gene matches. CDR1 and CDR2 from the germline V gene are WNHNN and SYGVQD (reference sequence). The CDR3 is CASSERTGVRGNEQFF. CDR3 bases: TGCGCCAGCAGTGAGCGAACAGGGGTAAGGGGCAATGAGCAGTTCTTC.

V gene TRBV19 combines with J gene TRBJ2-3; D remains unclear. V was shortened by 6 bases and J by 2 bases, with 9 bases between the two germline ends. The germline CDR1 and CDR2 sequences are LNHDA and SQIVND (reference sequence). CDR3 length equals 13 residues. CDR3 region: CASSPTDTDTQYF. In DNA form, the CDR3 reads TGTGCCAGTAGCCCTACTGACACAGATACGCAGTATTTT.

The chain links TRBV7-9 to TRBJ2-7, with TRBD1 matching over 8 bases. CDR3 length: 13 amino acids. The trim removed 5 bases at V and 6 bases at J, leaving 6 bases unmatched. Germline V gives CDR1 SEHNR, CDR2 FQNEAQ (reference sequence). The CDR3 loop is CASSQGQVLEQYF. The CDR3 nucleotides are TGTGCCAGCAGCCAGGGACAGGTTCTCGAGCAGTACTTC.

The chain recombines TRBV28 with TRBJ1-1; 8 bases match TRBD1. J was trimmed by 1 base and V by 3 bases; bases with no gene match: 4. CDR1 and CDR2 (germline): MDHEN, SYDVKM. The length of the CDR3 is 15 residues. CDR3 residues: CASSFSRGRNTEAFF. The CDR3 nucleotides are TGTGCCAGCAGTTTTTCCAGGGGGCGGAACACTGAAGCTTTCTTT.

The V and J genes are TRBV28 and TRBJ2-1; 7 nucleotides match TRBD2. Germline V gene sequence: CDR1 MDHEN, CDR2 SYDVKM. J gave up 9 bases and V 8 bases, and 7 bases lay outside the gene matches. The CDR3 consists of 12 residues. The CDR3 sequence: CASRAGDLEQFF. The CDR3 DNA reads as TGTGCCAGCCGGGCGGGAGATCTTGAGCAGTTCTTC.

This chain connects TRBV11-3 to TRBJ2-1; 8 positions match TRBD1. The CDR3 consists of 14 residues. Germline CDR1 and CDR2: SGHNT and YENEEA. The J segment lost 5 bases and the V segment lost 5 bases, leaving 5 bases of the junction unmatched. The CDR3 DNA reads as TGTGCCAGCAGCACTCGGACAGGGAACAATGAGCAGTTCTTC. This gives the protein CASSTRTGNNEQFF. The variable domain in full, completed from reference TRBV11-3 and TRBJ2-1, reads EAGVVQSPRYKIIEKKQPVAFWCNPISGHNTLYWYLQNLGQGPELLIRYENEEAVDDSQLPKDRFSAERLKGVDSTLKIQPAELGDSAVYLCASSTRTGNNEQFFGPGTRLTVL.

The CDR3 coding sequence is TGTGCCAGTAGTATGTCTGTCCAGGTTCGCACAGATACGCAGTATTTT. Amino acids: CASSMSVQVRTDTQYF. The chain combines TRBV19 with TRBJ2-3; D unresolved. The CDR3 runs 16 residues. Germline V lookup: CDR1 LNHDA, CDR2 SQIVND (reference sequence). Trimming took 3 bases from V and 1 from J, leaving 14 bases between them.

The rearrangement uses TRBV28 and TRBJ2-2; D is unresolved. Trimming pared 1 base from V and 5 bases from J, leaving 11 bases between. CDR1 is MDHEN, CDR2 SYDVKM, per germline. There are 15 residues in the CDR3. CDR3 in amino acids: CASSLSLGRTGELFF. The CDR3 region has the DNA TGTGCCAGCAGTTTATCGCTAGGTCGGACCGGGGAGCTGTTTTTT.

V usage is TRBV7-6 and J usage is TRBJ2-2; 11 nucleotides match TRBD2. The CDR3 extends over 18 amino acids. After removal of 2 bases from V and 7 bases from J, the junction contained 12 bases not matched to a gene. From germline, CDR1 is SGHVS and CDR2 FNYEAQ. Here the CDR3 reads CASSLTTSGSGWDGELFF. In DNA form, the CDR3 reads TGTGCCAGCAGCTTAACTACTAGCGGGAGCGGTTGGGACGGGGAGCTGTTTTTT.

The genes are TRBV10-1 and TRBJ2-1; a possible D gene is TRBD1 (5 bases). There are 14 residues in the CDR3. Germline V gene sequence: CDR1 WNHNN, CDR2 SYGVQD (reference sequence). V dropped 4 bases and J dropped 6 bases, with 13 bases sitting between them. The CDR3 DNA follows: TGCGCCAGCAGTGGACAGCTAGGGCTCAATGAGCAGTTCTTC. Amino acids: CASSGQLGLNEQFF.

J is TRBJ1-5 and V is TRBV2; the match to TRBD1 covers 7 bases. The junction had 8 bases not matched to a gene; V was cut back by 5 bases and J by 7 bases. Germline V CDR1 and CDR2: SNHLY, FYNNEI. This CDR3 contains 14 residues. In DNA form, the CDR3 reads TGTGCCAGCAGTCTTGACAGGGCCGGGCAGCCCCAGCATTTT. This gives the protein CASSLDRAGQPQHF.

Of note for this clone: Compared with germline, one end of the junction differs, possibly owing to a read error. This rearrangement joins TRBV10-1 to TRBJ2-1; TRBD1 aligns across 9 bases. Germline loops: CDR1 WNHNN, CDR2 SYGVQD (reference sequence). This CDR3 spans 14 amino acids. The CDR3, as DNA: TGCGCCAGCAGTGGAGGGACAGGGTACACTGAGCAGTTCTTC. Translated, it gives CASSGGTGYTEQFF.

This clone was seen a few times. This sequence joins TRBV19 and TRBJ1-5; D call uncertain. Germline V gene sequence: CDR1 LNHDA, CDR2 SQIVND (reference sequence). V was cut by 7 bases and J by 3 bases, with 13 bases left in between. The CDR3 covers 14 residues. The CDR3 loop is CASKEGVPNQPQHF. In nucleotides, the CDR3 is TGTGCCAGTAAAGAGGGAGTCCCCAATCAGCCCCAGCATTTT.

The CDR3 sequence: CASSMVAGPYGYTF. Written as DNA, the CDR3 is TGTGCCAGTAGTATGGTTGCAGGGCCCTATGGCTACACCTTC. The rearrangement joins TRBV19 to TRBJ1-2; D is perhaps TRBD1 (5 bases). This CDR3 is built from 14 residues. V lost 3 bases and J 4 bases, leaving 12 bases between the germline ends. Germline V gene data show CDR1 as LNHDA and CDR2 as SQIVND (reference sequence).